Shown below are 27 T cell receptor beta chains from a single sample sequenced in a study of blood T cell repertoires in COVID-19. Sequencing was performed with immunoSEQ multiplex PCR; in TCRdb, only in-frame clones are kept and a portion is missing. The sample records around 300,000 clones, roughly 87% being singletons. What was sequenced was peripheral blood. Every receptor here comes from a man between 18 and 35 years old with active or convalescent COVID-19.

The J gene is TRBJ1-1, the V gene TRBV6-2 or TRBV6-3, with TRBD1 as a possible D gene (5 bases). This CDR3 has 13 residues. Germline V gene sequence: CDR1 MNHEY, CDR2 SVGEGT. V shed 0 bases and J shed 5 bases, with 7 bases lying between them. The CDR3 reads CASSYSRGTEAFF. The CDR3 nucleotides read TGTGCCAGCAGTTACTCAAGGGGTACTGAAGCTTTCTTT.

CDR3 DNA sequence: TGTGCCAGCAGCCAAGAGAACCGGGACAGGGTCGAGCGAACTAATGAAAAACTGTTTTTT. This sequence encodes CASSQENRDRVERTNEKLFF. The V call is TRBV3-1 (or the pseudogene TRBV3-2), the J call TRBJ1-4; 9 nucleotides line up with TRBD1. The J segment lost 1 base and the V segment lost 0 bases, leaving 12 bases of the junction unmatched. The V gene's germline CDR1 is LGHDT and CDR2 YNNKEL (reference sequence). CDR3 length equals 20 residues.

The V gene is TRBV5-8, the J gene TRBJ2-1; the match to TRBD1 covers 9 bases. The CDR3 covers 13 residues. J was trimmed by 8 bases and V by 5 bases; bases with no gene match: 5. Germline V gene sequence: CDR1 SGHTS, CDR2 YDEGEE. The CDR3, as DNA: TGTGCCAGCAGTCTACAGGGGGCACATGAGCAGTTCTTC. It translates to CASSLQGAHEQFF.

J is TRBJ2-3 and V is TRBV11-2; D unresolved. The CDR3 has 15 amino acids. Germline V gene sequence: CDR1 SGHAT, CDR2 FQNNGV. The V end lost 3 bases, the J end lost 2 bases, and 12 bases lay between the germline ends. This chain's CDR3 is CASSLLLWATDTQYF. DNA for the CDR3: TGTGCCAGCAGCTTGTTGTTGTGGGCCACAGATACGCAGTATTTT.

The CDR3 spells CASSIARQPQHF. The CDR3, as DNA: TGTGCCAGTAGTATTGCCAGGCAGCCCCAGCATTTT. The rearrangement links TRBV19 to TRBJ1-5; no clear D gene. The CDR3 is made up of 12 amino acids. Trimming took off 3 bases at V and 7 bases at J, with 7 bases between the two ends. Germline V CDR1 and CDR2: LNHDA, SQIVND (reference sequence).

This chain joins TRBV19 and TRBJ2-3; 8 bases map to TRBD1. Germline CDR1 is LNHDA and CDR2 is SQIVND (reference sequence). J was trimmed by 1 base and V by 4 bases; bases with no gene match: 7. This CDR3 is built from 16 residues. CDR3 bases: TGTGCCAGTAGTACCGGACAGGGTTTGGGCACAGATACGCAGTATTTT. Amino acid sequence: CASSTGQGLGTDTQYF.

This sequence joins TRBV4-3 and TRBJ2-3, with a tentative D call TRBD1 (5 bases). Germline CDR1 is LGHNA and CDR2 is YSLEER. The CDR3 spans 15 residues. Trimming left V 4 bases short and J 0 bases short, with 11 bases between. The CDR3 DNA follows: TGCGCCAGCAGCCCCCTGTGGACAAGCACAGATACGCAGTATTTT. It translates to CASSPLWTSTDTQYF.

J is TRBJ2-1 and V is TRBV11-2; weak D call: TRBD1 (6 bases). Trimming shortened V by 6 bases and J by 2 bases, and 8 bases separated the two germline ends. The CDR3 extends over 13 amino acids. CDR1 SGHAT and CDR2 FQNNGV come from the germline V gene. As DNA, the CDR3 is TGTGCCAGCAGTAGGACAGCCTACAATGAGCAGTTCTTC. Its translation is CASSRTAYNEQFF.

The DNA for the CDR3 is TGTGCCAGCAGTTTCGGCACCGGGGAGCTGTTTTTT. As protein: CASSFGTGELFF. V gene TRBV12-3 or TRBV12-4 combines with J gene TRBJ2-2, with D unclear. The V end was cut by 3 bases, the J end by 4 bases, with 3 bases between. The CDR3 extends over 12 amino acids.

V and J are TRBV12-5 and TRBJ2-2; 11 bases match TRBD2. CDR3 length equals 20 residues. The ends lost 0 bases at V and 6 bases at J; junction bases unmatched: 15. CDR1 is LGHNT and CDR2 is FRNRAP in the germline V gene. The CDR3 sequence is CASGLVHLGLAVRGAGELFF. In nucleotides, the CDR3 is TGTGCTAGTGGTTTGGTACACTTGGGACTAGCGGTGCGAGGGGCCGGGGAGCTGTTTTTT.

This clone came up once. V usage is TRBV14 and J usage is TRBJ1-2; TRBD1 matches at 7 bases. V trimming: 4 bases; J trimming: 2 bases; junction bases outside the gene matches: 4. In germline, CDR1 is SGHDN, CDR2 FVKESK. This CDR3 contains 14 residues. CDR3 sequence: CASSRQGFNYGYTF. In nucleotides, the CDR3 is TGTGCCAGCAGCCGACAGGGCTTCAACTATGGCTACACCTTC.

V is TRBV10-3 and J is TRBJ2-3; 7 nucleotides line up with TRBD2. From germline, CDR1 is ENHRY and CDR2 SYGVKD. The trim removed 0 bases at V and 0 bases at J, leaving 9 bases unmatched. The CDR3 loop spans 18 amino acids. In nucleotides, the CDR3 is TGTGCCATCAGTGAGTCAAGAGGCGGGGGAGGCAGCACAGATACGCAGTATTTT. As protein: CAISESRGGGGSTDTQYF.

The rearrangement uses TRBV28 and TRBJ1-2; 8 positions agree with TRBD1. Germline CDR1 reads MDHEN; CDR2 reads SYDVKM. After removal of 6 bases from V and 8 bases from J, the junction contained 8 bases not matched to a gene. This CDR3 contains 13 residues. The CDR3 sequence: CASSQDRVRGYTF. Here the CDR3 DNA reads TGTGCCAGCAGCCAGGACAGGGTACGAGGCTACACCTTC.

The chain employs TRBV5-1 and TRBJ1-3; D call uncertain. The CDR3 is 14 residues long. Trimming stripped 5 bases from V and 5 bases from J, with 14 bases between. CDR1 and CDR2 (germline): SGHRS, YFSETQ. The CDR3 DNA sequence: TGCGCCAGCAGGGATAACACGGGTAGAAACACCATATATTTT. It encodes CASRDNTGRNTIYF. The variable domain in full, completed from reference TRBV5-1 and TRBJ1-3, reads KAGVTQTPRYLIKTRGQQVTLSCSPISGHRSVSWYQQTPGQGLQFLFEYFSETQRNKGNFPGRFSGRQFSNSRSEMNVSTLELGDSALYLCASRDNTGRNTIYFGEGSWLTVV.

The rearrangement joins TRBV7-9 to TRBJ2-1; 14 bases are a match to TRBD2. Germline V gives CDR1 SEHNR, CDR2 FQNEAQ (reference sequence). V lost 0 bases to trimming and J lost 5 bases; unmatched junction nucleotides: 3. The CDR3 is 17 residues long. CDR3 amino acids: CASSLAPTSGGDNEQFF. The CDR3 coding sequence is TGTGCCAGCAGCTTAGCCCCGACTAGCGGGGGGGACAATGAGCAGTTCTTC.

J is TRBJ1-2 and V is TRBV4-1, with 7 bases matching TRBD1. The CDR3 runs 14 residues. Germline CDR1 reads MGHRA; CDR2 reads YSYEKL. V gave up 1 base and J gave up 5 bases; unmatched junction bases: 4. CDR3 region: CASSQAGQTYGYTF. The CDR3 DNA sequence: TGCGCCAGCAGCCAAGCGGGACAGACTTATGGCTACACCTTC.

The rearrangement links TRBV12-5 to TRBJ2-3; a weak D match, TRBD1 (5 bases). CDR1 is LGHNT and CDR2 is FRNRAP in the germline V gene. The length of the CDR3 is 15 residues. Trimming removed 1 base from V and 0 bases from J, with 8 bases in between. The CDR3 loop reads CASGLGQRSTDTQYF. The CDR3 DNA is TGTGCTAGTGGTTTGGGACAGAGAAGCACAGATACGCAGTATTTT.

The J gene is TRBJ2-1, the V gene TRBV19; a weak D match, TRBD2 (6 bases). V lost 3 bases and J 6 bases, leaving 15 bases between the germline ends. The CDR3 runs to 15 residues. The germline V gene encodes CDR1 LNHDA and CDR2 SQIVND (reference sequence). CDR3 loop: CASSIGGLRGNEQFF. In DNA form, the CDR3 reads TGTGCCAGTAGTATTGGGGGACTTAGAGGCAATGAGCAGTTCTTC. The whole variable domain, filled in from reference TRBV19 and TRBJ2-1, reads DGGITQSPKYLFRKEGQNVTLSCEQNLNHDAMYWYRQDPGQGLRLIYYSQIVNDFQKGDIAEGYSVSREKKESFPLTVTSAQKNPTAFYLCASSIGGLRGNEQFFGPGTRLTVL.

The CDR3: CASSYSRVRTEAFF. Written as DNA, the CDR3 is TGTGCCAGCAGTTATTCCAGGGTTCGCACTGAAGCTTTCTTT. V usage is TRBV6-6 and J usage is TRBJ1-1; possibly TRBD1 for D (5 bases). This CDR3 has 14 amino acids. Germline lookup yields CDR1 MNHNY and CDR2 SVGAGI (reference sequence). Between the trimmed V and J ends, which lost 3 bases and 4 bases, there was a span of 12 bases.

The chain combines TRBV29-1 with TRBJ1-1; no clear D gene. CDR1 and CDR2 (germline): SQVTM, ANQGSEA. Trimming left V 4 bases short and J 8 bases short, with 5 bases between. The CDR3 length is 9 residues. The CDR3 protein is CSVAGEAFF. The CDR3 DNA follows: TGCAGCGTTGCCGGGGAAGCTTTCTTT.

The sample holds many counts of this clone. The genes are TRBV2 and TRBJ2-5; the D gene is possibly TRBD2 (6 bases). V lost 7 bases and J 2 bases, leaving 14 bases between the germline ends. The CDR3 spans 14 residues. Germline V gene sequence: CDR1 SNHLY, CDR2 FYNNEI. The CDR3 DNA reads as TGTGCCAGCACCAGCGGGCGCCGACAAGAGACCCAGTACTTC. This codes for CASTSGRRQETQYF.

The chain joins TRBV15 to TRBJ1-2; unclear D gene. This CDR3 has 13 amino acids. Germline V lookup: CDR1 LNHNV, CDR2 YYDKDF (reference sequence). With 5 bases removed from V and 4 bases from J, the gap between germline ends came to 11 bases. As DNA, the CDR3 is TGTGCCACCAGCGTTGACTCTCGCTATGGCTACACCTTC. This gives the protein CATSVDSRYGYTF.

About this clone itself: Relative to the germline gene, one junction end is altered; a read error may explain this. V and J are TRBV19 and TRBJ1-4, with 11 bases that match TRBD1. The CDR3 is 14 residues long. Germline lookup yields CDR1 LNHDA and CDR2 SQIVND (reference sequence). DNA for the CDR3: TGTGCCAGTAGTATCCGAGGGACAGGGGGAAAAGTGTTTTTT. Its protein is CASSIRGTGGKVFF.

This clone was counted once. The genes are TRBV12-5 and TRBJ1-1, with TRBD1 matching over 8 bases. The CDR3 covers 11 residues. Trimming took 1 base from V and 11 from J; bases not matched to a gene: 0. Germline V gene sequence: CDR1 LGHNT, CDR2 FRNRAP. The CDR3 sequence is CASGLGQGAFF. The CDR3 DNA follows: TGTGCTAGTGGTTTGGGACAGGGGGCTTTCTTT.

A remark on this clone: The junction and the germline gene differ at one end; a read error may be behind it. The rearrangement links TRBV3-1 (or the pseudogene TRBV3-2) to TRBJ2-5; TRBD2 agrees at 7 bases. This CDR3 contains 17 residues. Germline V gives CDR1 LGHDT, CDR2 YNNKEL (reference sequence). CDR3 residues: CASSEEAKGGADGTQYF. The CDR3 coding sequence is TGTGCCAGCAGCGAAGAGGCAAAGGGAGGGGCGGACGGGACCCAGTACTTC.

Only a few counts were recorded for this clone. The V call is TRBV24-1, the J call TRBJ2-7; D is possibly TRBD1 (6 bases). In germline, CDR1 is KGHDR, CDR2 SFDVKD. Deletions cut 5 bases from V and 7 bases from J, with 14 bases between. The CDR3 is made up of 13 amino acids. The CDR3 sequence: CATSGSQGGEQYF. In DNA form, the CDR3 reads TGTGCCACCAGTGGATCCCAAGGGGGTGAGCAGTACTTC.

The CDR3 loop is CASTRQINEKLFF. In nucleotides, the CDR3 is TGTGCCAGCACCCGACAGATAAATGAAAAACTGTTTTTT. V is TRBV12-3 or TRBV12-4 and J is TRBJ1-4, with D tentatively TRBD1 (5 bases). V gave up 7 bases and J gave up 5 bases, with 11 bases separating them. This CDR3 is 13 amino acids long.